This TCR beta chain was captured in a study of cytomegalovirus exposure and HLA in healthy donors. The CDR3 runs 19 residues. From germline, CDR1 is ENHRY and CDR2 SYGVKD. The V segment lost 3 bases and the J segment 0 bases; nucleotides outside the gene matches: 10. Researchers ran the PCR with 60 Vbeta and 13 Jbeta primers. Sequencing was performed with immunoSEQ multiplex PCR; in TCRdb, only in-frame clones are kept and a portion is missing. The table lists approximately 82,000 clones, 10% of them singletons. On this clone: What it binds is unknown.

Study results and limitations: The investigators catalogued 164 TCR beta chains as cytomegalovirus-associated. Within an earlier analysis, most TCR beta V segments proved productive either about 90% or about 30% of the time.

The J gene is TRBJ2-3, the V gene TRBV10-3; 12 bases are shared with TRBD2. This TCR came from a man between 60 and 75 years old in good health and CMV-seropositive. The sample consisted of PBMCs. CDR3 sequence (DNA): TGTGCCATCAGTGATTCACTAGCGGGGGGTACAACTAGCACAGATACGCAGTATTTT. Translated: CAISDSLAGGTTSTDTQYF.